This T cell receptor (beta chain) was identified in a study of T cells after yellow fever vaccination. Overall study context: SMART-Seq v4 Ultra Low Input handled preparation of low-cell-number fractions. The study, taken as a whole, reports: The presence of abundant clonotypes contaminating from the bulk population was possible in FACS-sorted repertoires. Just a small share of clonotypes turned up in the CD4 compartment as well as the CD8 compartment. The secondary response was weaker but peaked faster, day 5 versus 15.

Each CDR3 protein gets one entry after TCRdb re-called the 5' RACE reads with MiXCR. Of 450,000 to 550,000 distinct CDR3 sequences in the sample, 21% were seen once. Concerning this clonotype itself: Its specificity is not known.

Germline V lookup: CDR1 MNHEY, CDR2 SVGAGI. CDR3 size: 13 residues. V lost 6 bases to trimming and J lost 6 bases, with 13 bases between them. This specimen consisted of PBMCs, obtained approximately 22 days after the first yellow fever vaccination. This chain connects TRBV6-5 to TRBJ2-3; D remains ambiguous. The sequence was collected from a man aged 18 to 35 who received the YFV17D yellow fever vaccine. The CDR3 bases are TGTGCCAGCAGCTCCTCAAGTCAGGATACGCAGTATTTT. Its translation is CASSSSSQDTQYF.